This T cell receptor (beta chain) was recovered during a study of regulatory T cells in long-lasting Graves disease. This clonotype was recorded many times. Its antigen is not known. Time point denoted: persistent/refractory GD, antithyroid drugs over 5 years with positive TRAb. PBMC-derived RNA was used for the TCR library. Points from the study as a whole: For persistent Graves' patients, TCR diversity was lower than for newly diagnosed ones.

Construction of the TCR beta libraries employed iRepertoire HTBI primers in conjunction with Arm-PCR of CDR3 regions. One entry per CDR3 protein results from TCRdb running MiXCR on the multiplex PCR reads. The sample includes some 340,000 distinct CDR3 sequences, roughly 25% of them seen just once. The source of this sequence is a woman aged 40-49 years with Graves disease. The source was peripheral blood mononuclear cells (PBMCs), collected when the disease was refractory, from a patient treated with antithyroid drugs.

CDR3 region: CASSRTSGRSNTGELFF. The DNA of the CDR3 is TGTGCCAGCAGCCGGACTAGCGGGAGGAGTAACACCGGGGAGCTGTTTTTT. This chain joins TRBV11-2 and TRBJ2-2, with 14 bases fitting TRBD2. The V gene end was trimmed by 5 bases and the J gene end by 2 bases; junction bases not matched to a gene: 4. CDR1 is SGHAT and CDR2 is FQNNGV in the germline V gene. This CDR3 spans 17 amino acids.